This T cell receptor beta chain was sequenced for a study of shared clonotypes between healthy human individuals (dated by TCRdb to 2020 to 2022). For context, the study as a whole: A few men and a couple of women, aged 18 to 49 years, made up the cohort. For each donor, CD4 naive and CD4 memory were each run on three plates, CD8 naive on two plates, and CD8 memory on one plate. To estimate repertoire size and how much clonotype sharing occurs between individuals, the study deeply sequenced the blood TCR repertoires of roughly 5 healthy adults. Different laboratories and diverse techniques were used to prepare libraries and sequence TCR repertoires, to increase sequencing depth and limit assay-specific biases. Leukapheresis yielded between about 0.94 and 9.5 billion PBMCs per donor.

On the study overall, not on this receptor specifically: Clonotypes shared by all four sorted-subset donors showed higher generation probabilities than non-shared clonotypes. Pairwise subsampling indicated that sequencing depth was expected to affect the degree of clonotype sharing among donors. Incomplete sequencing was indicated by rarefaction of sorted-subset datasets, despite the large sequencing depth. Only blood was sampled, and tissue TCR repertoires likely differ from those in blood. Naive subsets generally had larger estimated clonotype richness than memory subsets. Because the study included only a small number of donors, the genetic and exposure-history diversity represented was limited. Across four donors, about 5% of naive CD4, roughly 3.8% of naive CD8, under 2.5% of memory CD4, and roughly 0.41% of memory CD8 clonotypes were shared.

This clone was counted once. Its target antigen remains unknown. The record has no base qualities; no much larger clone is one base away. The donors were healthy, HIV-negative adults with no recently reported acute infections or vaccinations. Only Caucasian adults living in Nashville, Tennessee, USA were represented among the donors. CD4+ T cells were enriched through magnetic negative selection, after which naive cells were positively selected on CD45RA and the remaining negative fraction served as the memory subset. Blood was obtained by leukapheresis, after which PBMCs were separated by Ficoll-Histopaque density gradient centrifugation and cryopreserved in liquid nitrogen vapor phase. Analytical flow cytometry was used to check the purity and quantity of each magnetically sorted T cell population. Genomic DNA was isolated from every sorted fraction and measured by UV absorbance on a Nanodrop 2000c.

Using the deep immunoSEQ assay, multiplex PCR amplified TCR CDR3 regions from genomic DNA. For each cell subset, the extracted genomic DNA was distributed evenly across all wells of several immunoSEQ 96-well plates, and each plate served as one replicate. For sorted subsets, each replicate PCR was loaded with around 200 ng genomic DNA, equivalent to 30,000 or so T cell genomes. Purified libraries were measured with a Qubit 3.0 fluorometer, size-checked on a Bioanalyzer 2100, and measured again with the KAPA Library Quantification kit. Every immunoSEQ 96-well plate was sequenced on a separate single-read 150-cycle Illumina NextSeq 550 flow cell. The source study handled its data this way. Because the immunoSEQ output included only junctional sequences and no quality scores, the filtering could not be the same as the filtering used for full-length reads. Sequences were annotated with PyIR, a Python wrapper for IgBLAST v1.9, and V/J genes and CDR3 were assigned using IMGT germline references. Reads were filtered out if the reads had weak V/J assignments (E-value above 1e-6), no CDR3, stop codons, out-of-frame junctions, or ambiguous translated residues. V3J clonotypes were defined as sequences sharing an identical inferred V gene, J gene, and CDR3 amino acid sequence. Percentage overlap between repertoires was computed as shared unique clonotypes divided by the size of the smaller repertoire. Three approaches were used to assess repertoire richness: RTK rarefaction, the Chao1 estimator, and Recon v2.1 estimates of unobserved clonotypes. Generation probabilities for all TCRbeta clonotypes obtained by the gDNA method from a handful of donors were computed using OLGA. In its TCRdb copy, this immuneACCESS table keeps in-frame sequences only and misses some clones. Where compared with another copy, unresolved V genes explain less than half of these, and the others have no known cause. The V and J calls and the clone size are those of that table, but D and trimming were determined from the DNA. The sample records a few million clones, around nine tenths of which are singletons. The top ten hold over 0.12% of the sample.

There are 19 amino acids in the CDR3, from cysteine to phenylalanine inclusive. The DNA shown is the 57-base CDR3, in frame from base 1. Trimming at the junction amounts to 0 bases on V and 3 bases on J, and the germline ends lie 21 bases apart. The germline V gene specifies SGHDT as CDR1 and YYEEEE as CDR2. The receptor chain draws on TRBV5-6 and TRBJ1-4; the D gene remains uncertain. This clonotype was obtained from a man aged 18 to 29 in good health. The sample consisted of naive CD4+ T cells sorted from blood. Reading the label with the study, this specimen's cell subset or site is: CD45RA+ positively selected. The sequence in DNA is TGTGCCAGCAGCTTGGGAGGCCCACTCGGTGGGTGGGCTAATGAAAAACTGTTTTTT. Translated, it gives CASSLGGPLGGWANEKLFF.